The following is a T cell receptor (beta chain) sequence with its context. Its target is not known. Before any sequencing was done, the ViraFEST assay used viral peptide pools to expand antigen-specific CD4+ T cells. The culture ran for roughly ten days before CD4+ T cells were isolated. Two-dose BNT162b2 or mRNA-1273 vaccination was given to participants. None of these healthy vaccinees had been infected with SARS-CoV-2 before vaccination. Some clones are missing from TCRdb's copy, which holds only in-frame ones; the method was immunoSEQ multiplex PCR. Here the sample spans tens of thousands of clones, roughly 73% being singletons. This sample stems from a study of vaccination effects on CD4 cells after COVID-19. Looking at the study overall: Post-vaccine sampling occurred a median 72 days after the second dose. The study, taken as a whole, reports: Early post-infection timepoints were absent, and convalescent patients were few. The study found marked clonal contraction of infection- and vaccine-induced clones late after vaccination.

This TCR came from a human donor who received a COVID-19 vaccine. This specimen was CD4+ T cells from PBMCs cultured with HCoV-OC43 spike peptides, taken after COVID-19 vaccination. Subset in this sample: HCoV-OC43 spike overlapping peptide pool stimulation.

CDR3: CASSFLAGGHTDTQYF. The CDR3 nucleotides are TGTGCCAGCAGCTTCCTAGCGGGGGGGCACACAGATACGCAGTATTTT. The chain is built from TRBV7-2 and TRBJ2-3, with TRBD2 matching 12 bases. The V and J ends lost 3 bases and 2 bases, in that order; junction bases with no gene match: 3. This CDR3 has 16 amino acids. Germline V CDR1 and CDR2: SGHTA, FQGNSA.